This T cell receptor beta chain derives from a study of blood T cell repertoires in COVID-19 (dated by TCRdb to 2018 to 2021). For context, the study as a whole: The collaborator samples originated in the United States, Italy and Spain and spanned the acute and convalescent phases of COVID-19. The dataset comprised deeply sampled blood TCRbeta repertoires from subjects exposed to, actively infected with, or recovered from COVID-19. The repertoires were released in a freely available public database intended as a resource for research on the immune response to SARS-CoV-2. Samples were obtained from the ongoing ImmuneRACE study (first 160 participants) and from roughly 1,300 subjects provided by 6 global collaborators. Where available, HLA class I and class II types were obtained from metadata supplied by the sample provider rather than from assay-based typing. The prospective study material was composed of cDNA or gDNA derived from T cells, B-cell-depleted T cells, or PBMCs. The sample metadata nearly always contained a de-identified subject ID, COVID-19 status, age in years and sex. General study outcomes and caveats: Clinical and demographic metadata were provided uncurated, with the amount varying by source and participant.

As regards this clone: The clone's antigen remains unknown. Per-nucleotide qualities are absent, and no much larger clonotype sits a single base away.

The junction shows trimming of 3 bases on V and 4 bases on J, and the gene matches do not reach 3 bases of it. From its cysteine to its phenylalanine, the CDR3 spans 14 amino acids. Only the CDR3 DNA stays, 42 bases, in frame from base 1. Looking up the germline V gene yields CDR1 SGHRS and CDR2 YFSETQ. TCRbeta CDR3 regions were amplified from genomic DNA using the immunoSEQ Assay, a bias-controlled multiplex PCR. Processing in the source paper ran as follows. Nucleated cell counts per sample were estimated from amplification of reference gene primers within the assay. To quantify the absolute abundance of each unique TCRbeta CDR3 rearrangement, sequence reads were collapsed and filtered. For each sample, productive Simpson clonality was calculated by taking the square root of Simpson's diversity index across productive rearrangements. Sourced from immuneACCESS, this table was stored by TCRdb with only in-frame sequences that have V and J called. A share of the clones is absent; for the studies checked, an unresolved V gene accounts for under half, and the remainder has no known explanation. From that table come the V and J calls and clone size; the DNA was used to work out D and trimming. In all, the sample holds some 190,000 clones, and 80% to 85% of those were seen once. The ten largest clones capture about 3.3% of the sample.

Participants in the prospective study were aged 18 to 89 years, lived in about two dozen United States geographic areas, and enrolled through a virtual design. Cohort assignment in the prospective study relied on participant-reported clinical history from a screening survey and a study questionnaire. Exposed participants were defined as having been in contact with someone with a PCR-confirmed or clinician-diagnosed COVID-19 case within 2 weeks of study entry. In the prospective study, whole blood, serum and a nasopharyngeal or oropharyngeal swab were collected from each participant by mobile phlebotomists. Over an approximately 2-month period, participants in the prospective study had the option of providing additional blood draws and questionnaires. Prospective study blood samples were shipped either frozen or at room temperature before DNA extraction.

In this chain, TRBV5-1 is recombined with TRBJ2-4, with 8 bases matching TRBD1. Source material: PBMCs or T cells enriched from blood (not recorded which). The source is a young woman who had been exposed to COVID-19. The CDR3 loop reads CASSSRDRKNIQYF. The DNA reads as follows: TGCGCCAGCAGCTCCCGGGACAGGAAAAACATTCAGTACTTC.